This T cell receptor (beta chain) was retrieved from a study of CD8 T cells in ankylosing spondylitis (dated by TCRdb to 2016 to 2017). For context, the study as a whole: The study set out to find disease-linked TCR variants by profiling T cell receptor beta repertoires in ankylosing spondylitis patients and healthy donors. The full study cohort comprised about 23 ankylosing spondylitis patients and about a hundred healthy donors. Samples of peripheral blood were taken, and for ankylosing spondylitis patients, synovial fluid was collected as well. Broad study findings and their caveats: Some motif variants had previously been reported in the synovial fluid and blood of reactive arthritis patients, which suggests shared mechanisms of disease initiation. The disease-linked clones showed a CD8+ phenotype and occurred at relatively low frequencies in peripheral blood. According to the report, matched synovial fluid samples from ankylosing spondylitis patients were significantly enriched for the disease-linked clones. Blood from ankylosing spondylitis patients appeared to be characterized by a TCR beta motif made up of eight highly homologous amino acid variants.

For sequencing, an Illumina HiSeq 2500 was employed. Quantitative 5'-RACE with molecular barcodes was used to prepare TCR beta libraries. As for the original processing: A new computational method, built on a probabilistic model of VDJ rearrangement, was used to identify disease-linked TCR variants. TCRdb reanalyzed the raw reads on its own, using fastp at Q25 for trimming and MiXCR for clone calling, and kept in-frame beta chains. Rows merge per CDR3 protein into single entries with the most common DNA and genes. These V and J calls rely on TCRdb rather than the paper's analysis. This sample holds about 330,000 distinct CDR3 sequences; 6.5% to 10% were observed only once. The ten largest account for more than 14% of the sample. This clonotype was detected only a few times. The specificity of this receptor is unknown. No base-level quality is on record; no much larger clone is a single base apart. Relative to germline, V is 5 bases shorter and J is 4 bases shorter, with 9 bases between their ends. The CDR3 has 13 amino acids, counting the end cysteine and phenylalanine. CDR3 DNA is the only sequence kept; it has 39 bases, read in frame from the first base. In the germline V gene, CDR1 corresponds to LGHNA and CDR2 to YSLEER.

The sequence was collected from a male donor with ankylosing spondylitis. The rearrangement joined TRBV4-3 to TRBJ2-1; the D gene is possibly TRBD2, with 6 bases matching. Input material: blood, either unsorted or a sorted T cell fraction (not recorded which). The CDR3 region: CASSKGLYNEQFF. The DNA sequence is as follows: TGCGCCAGCAGCAAGGGACTTTACAATGAGCAGTTCTTC.